The 29 T cell receptor beta chains reported below all come from one sample, sequenced in a study of CD8+CD57+ T cells in acquired aplastic anemia (dated by TCRdb to the late 2010s). Data came from an Illumina HiSeq 2000. TCR beta VDJ combination and CDR3 sequence profiling used genomic DNA as the template. TCRdb trimmed the raw reads at Q25, called clones with MiXCR and kept productive beta chains. Each entry merges the rows of one CDR3 protein and shows their most common DNA and genes. Counted in this sample were 98,000 or so distinct CDR3 sequences; approximately 49% of them appeared once. The ten most abundant clones make up approximately 32% of the sample. Sequencing used sorted CD4+, CD8+, or CD8+CD57+ T cells (not recorded which) from PBMCs. The receptors come from a human donor in good health, serving as a control.

This clonotype was observed many times. The chain recombines TRBV6-2 or TRBV6-3 with TRBJ1-5; D possibly corresponds to TRBD1 (5 bases). CDR1 MNHEY and CDR2 SVGEGT come from the germline V gene. Trimming pared 4 bases from V and 1 base from J, leaving 11 bases between. The CDR3 spans 15 residues. Here the CDR3 DNA reads TGTGCCAGCAGTTTCGCCGGGACCAGCAATCAGCCCCAGCATTTT. This translates into CASSFAGTSNQPQHF.

This clonotype was recorded many times. The rearrangement joins TRBV4-3 to TRBJ1-6; D ambiguous. V lost 0 bases to trimming and J lost 0 bases, with 9 bases between them. This CDR3 has 17 residues. Per the germline V gene, CDR1 is LGHNA and CDR2 is YSLEER. CDR3 DNA sequence: TGCGCCAGCAGCCAAGATACTCGGAGCTCCTATAATTCACCCCTCCACTTT. Protein product: CASSQDTRSSYNSPLHF.

The CDR3 sequence is CASSISELRGSGANVLTF. The CDR3 coding sequence is TGTGCCAGTAGTATTTCTGAGTTGAGAGGATCTGGGGCCAACGTCCTGACTTTC. The chain joins TRBV19 to TRBJ2-6; no firm D call. Germline values: CDR1 LNHDA, CDR2 SQIVND (reference sequence). V lost 3 bases and J 1 base, leaving 16 bases between the germline ends. The CDR3 has 18 amino acids.

This clonotype was recorded at least ten times. The chain links TRBV3-1 to TRBJ2-7; tentatively, D is TRBD1 (6 bases). Germline CDR1 reads LGHDT; CDR2 reads YNNKEL (reference sequence). Trimming left V 0 bases short and J 1 base short, with 7 bases between. The CDR3 has 14 residues. The CDR3 spells CASSQETGSYEQYF. Here the CDR3 DNA reads TGTGCCAGCAGCCAAGAGACAGGATCCTACGAGCAGTACTTC.

As regards this clonotype: A read error may produce the germline difference seen at one junction end. The rearrangement links TRBV9 to TRBJ1-2; no clear D. CDR1 is SGDLS, CDR2 YYNGEE, per germline. CDR3 length equals 12 residues. Here the CDR3 reads CASSVIRAPYTF. CDR3 DNA sequence: TGTGCCAGCAGCGTAATTCGGGCCCCCTACACCTTT.

The CDR3 DNA is TGCAGCGTTGCTTCTGGGATCGACTACACCTTC. The encoded protein is CSVASGIDYTF. This sequence joins TRBV29-1 and TRBJ1-2; D uncertain. V lost 4 bases and J 10 bases, leaving 13 bases between the germline ends. Per the germline V gene, CDR1 is SQVTM and CDR2 is ANQGSEA. The CDR3 runs to 11 residues.

This clonotype was detected ten times or more. This rearrangement joins TRBV5-6 to TRBJ1-1; no clear D. Germline assignment: CDR1 SGHDT and CDR2 YYEEEE. The CDR3 is 11 residues long. V lost 4 bases to trimming and J lost 5 bases, with 6 bases between them. CDR3 bases: TGTGCCAGCAGCGGTGAGACTGAAGCTTTCTTT. This gives the protein CASSGETEAFF.

Regarding this clonotype: A much larger clone differs by one base, so this may be a read error. V gene TRBV9 combines with J gene TRBJ2-2; TRBD1 matches 8 bases. Trimming removed 7 bases from V and 6 bases from J; junction bases left unmatched: 14. CDR3 length equals 16 residues. The germline V gene encodes CDR1 SGDLS and CDR2 YYNGEE. CDR3 protein: CASVPPDRVAPGELFF. In DNA, the CDR3 is TGTGCCAGCGTCCCCCCGGACAGGGTTGCTCCCGGGGAGCTGTTTTTT.

The genes are TRBV10-3 and TRBJ2-1; 12 nucleotides line up with TRBD2. The CDR3 has 15 residues. In germline, CDR1 is ENHRY, CDR2 SYGVKD. The junction had 7 bases not matched to a gene; V was cut back by 4 bases and J by 9 bases. The CDR3: CAISALAGGLGEQFF. The CDR3 nucleotides read TGTGCCATCAGTGCGCTAGCGGGGGGGCTTGGTGAGCAGTTCTTC.

This clonotype was detected a few times. This chain connects TRBV9 to TRBJ2-1; TRBD1 matches at 12 bases. Germline trimming cut 3 bases from V and 4 bases from J; bases unmatched to any gene: 8. Germline values: CDR1 SGDLS, CDR2 YYNGEE. The CDR3 extends over 17 amino acids. This CDR3 reads CASSANRDRGLYNEQFF. The CDR3 DNA reads as TGTGCCAGCAGCGCAAACCGGGACAGGGGGCTTTACAATGAGCAGTTCTTC.

The CDR3 nucleotides read TGTGCCACCAGTGGAAAGGGCGGGGGGGCCGACAATGAGCAGTTCTTC. This codes for CATSGKGGGADNEQFF. This chain joins TRBV24-1 and TRBJ2-1, with 9 bases fitting TRBD2. CDR1 and CDR2 from the germline V gene are KGHDR and SFDVKD. The V segment lost 5 bases and the J segment 5 bases; nucleotides outside the gene matches: 9. The CDR3 totals 16 residues.

The rearrangement joins TRBV12-3 or TRBV12-4 to TRBJ1-2, with no clear D. Trimming took 1 base from V and 3 from J, leaving 6 bases between them. The CDR3 length is 13 residues. DNA of the CDR3: TGTGCCAGCAGTTTAGGATCCTACTATGGCTACACCTTC. Translating it yields CASSLGSYYGYTF.

In its sample, this clonotype was seen many times. The chain combines TRBV9 with TRBJ2-7; 9 nucleotides align to TRBD1. Germline values: CDR1 SGDLS, CDR2 YYNGEE. The CDR3 loop spans 15 amino acids. The V gene end was trimmed by 4 bases and the J gene end by 6 bases; junction bases not matched to a gene: 11. The chain's CDR3 is CASSPGGQGWAEQYF. CDR3 nucleotide sequence: TGTGCCAGCAGCCCGGGGGGACAGGGTTGGGCCGAGCAGTACTTC.

Remarks on this clonotype: A clone one base away is much larger, so this may be a read error. This rearrangement joins TRBV15 to TRBJ1-2; no reliable D call. Germline-derived CDR1 and CDR2 are LNHNV and YYDKDF (reference sequence). CDR3 length equals 14 residues. CDR3 DNA sequence: TGTGCCACCAGCAGAGATTTGAAGGGTTATGTCTACACCTTC. This gives the protein CATSRDLKGYVYTF.

V and J are TRBV24-1 and TRBJ1-2, with D possibly matching TRBD1 (5 bases). The CDR3 is made up of 17 amino acids. The V and J ends lost 0 bases and 8 bases respectively, with 21 bases between them. Germline loops: CDR1 KGHDR, CDR2 SFDVKD. In DNA, the CDR3 is TGTGCCACCAGTGATTTGCGTCCGCCGGGACGGAGCGCCGGCTACACCTTC. It is translated as CATSDLRPPGRSAGYTF.

The CDR3 loop reads CASSDEVWSGAATIEQFF. The CDR3 region has the DNA TGTGCCAGCAGTGACGAGGTTTGGAGCGGGGCCGCTACAATTGAGCAGTTCTTC. J is TRBJ2-1 and V is TRBV6-4, with 7 positions matching TRBD2. This CDR3 region has 18 residues. The J segment lost 9 bases and the V segment lost 2 bases, leaving 19 bases of the junction unmatched. Germline CDR1 is MRHNA and CDR2 is SNTAGT.

To note about this clonotype: At one of its ends the junction is not consistent with the germline gene, which may arise from a read error. The rearrangement links TRBV11-2 to TRBJ2-6; a possible D gene is TRBD1 (5 bases). CDR3 length equals 16 residues. Germline V lookup: CDR1 SGHAT, CDR2 FQNNGV. The CDR3 is CASSLLGLSGANVPTF. The CDR3 DNA follows: TGTGCCAGCAGCCTTCTGGGGTTGTCTGGGGCCAACGTCCCGACTTTC.

There are many counts of this clonotype. One junction end disagrees with the germline gene, perhaps due to a read error. This chain joins TRBV5-1 and TRBJ2-3; the D gene is possibly TRBD2 (7 bases). The CDR3 length is 15 residues. The germline V gene has CDR1 SGHRS and CDR2 YFSETQ. The CDR3 region has the DNA TGTGCCAGCAGCTTAGGGGGGGTTAGCACAGATACGCAGTATTTT. As protein: CASSLGGVSTDTQYF. The variable domain in full, completed from reference TRBV5-1 and TRBJ2-3, reads KAGVTQTPRYLIKTRGQQVTLSCSPISGHRSVSWYQQTPGQGLQFLFEYFSETQRNKGNFPGRFSGRQFSNSRSEMNVSTLELGDSALYLCASSLGGVSTDTQYFGPGTRLTVL.

This clonotype showed up just a few times. The chain combines TRBV2 with TRBJ2-2; D gene unclear. Trimming took off 8 bases at V and 3 bases at J, with 7 bases between the two ends. Germline V gene data show CDR1 as SNHLY and CDR2 as FYNNEI. This CDR3 is built from 12 residues. CDR3 amino acids: CASSSDTGELFF. DNA of the CDR3: TGTGCCAGCTCGAGTGACACCGGGGAGCTGTTTTTT. The full variable domain, its missing parts supplied by reference TRBV2 and TRBJ2-2, is EPEVTQTPSHQVTQMGQEVILRCVPISNHLYFYWYRQILGQKVEFLVSFYNNEISEKSEIFDDQFSVERPDGSNFTLKIRSTKLEDSAMYFCASSSDTGELFFGEGSRLTVL.

The CDR3 loop reads CSVEEAANTEAFF. Here the CDR3 DNA reads TGCAGCGTTGAAGAGGCGGCGAACACTGAAGCTTTCTTT. The chain combines TRBV29-1 with TRBJ1-1; no clear D gene. Between the trimmed V and J ends, which lost 0 bases and 1 base, there was a span of 6 bases. Germline V gene sequence: CDR1 SQVTM, CDR2 ANQGSEA. The CDR3 loop spans 13 amino acids.

This clonotype has a handful of counts. This sequence joins TRBV20-1 and TRBJ1-6, with a weak D call TRBD1 (5 bases). The CDR3 is made up of 16 amino acids. CDR1 is DFQATT and CDR2 is SNEGSKA in the germline V gene (reference sequence). V lost 3 bases and J lost 0, with 12 bases in between. In nucleotides, the CDR3 is TGCAGTGCTAGGAAAGCCAGGGACTCCTATAATTCACCCCTCCACTTT. Translating gives CSARKARDSYNSPLHF.

CDR3 sequence reads: CASSVGGEGTSRELFF. The CDR3 region has the DNA TGTGCCAGCAGCGTAGGAGGGGAGGGTACAAGTCGGGAGCTGTTTTTT. The chain has TRBV9 and TRBJ2-2, with 7 bases fitting TRBD2. The CDR3 has 16 amino acids. Germline CDR1 reads SGDLS; CDR2 reads YYNGEE. Germline trimming cut 0 bases from V and 9 bases from J; bases unmatched to any gene: 11.

This clonotype has at least ten counts. CDR3 region: CASRPTQETQYF. The CDR3 DNA reads TGTGCCAGCAGGCCAACCCAAGAGACCCAGTACTTC. The V gene is TRBV6-2 or TRBV6-3, the J gene TRBJ2-5, with D unclear. The V end lost 6 bases, the J end lost 1 base, and 6 bases lay between the germline ends. The CDR3 is 12 amino acids. The germline CDR1 and CDR2 sequences are MNHEY and SVGEGT.

This chain joins TRBV15 and TRBJ1-2; 9 positions agree with TRBD1. From germline, CDR1 is LNHNV and CDR2 YYDKDF (reference sequence). J lost 4 bases, V lost 1 base, and 4 bases had no gene match. This CDR3 is 15 amino acids long. DNA for the CDR3: TGTGCCACCAGCAGAGGCCGGACAGGGGTCTATGGCTACACCTTC. It yields the protein CATSRGRTGVYGYTF.

The chain employs TRBV4-1 and TRBJ1-5; 10 bases match TRBD1. The CDR3 has 15 amino acids. CDR1 and CDR2 (germline): MGHRA, YSYEKL. The trim removed 0 bases at V and 8 bases at J, leaving 4 bases unmatched. The CDR3 loop reads CASSQDEGTGEPQHF. CDR3 DNA sequence: TGCGCCAGCAGCCAAGATGAAGGGACAGGGGAGCCCCAGCATTTT.

The chain joins TRBV14 to TRBJ2-7; D gene unclear. CDR3 length equals 12 residues. The V gene lost 4 bases and the J gene lost 2 bases, with 6 bases spanning the gap. CDR1 is SGHDN, CDR2 FVKESK, per germline. This chain's CDR3 is CASSRHAYEQYF. In DNA form, the CDR3 reads TGTGCCAGCAGCCGACATGCCTACGAGCAGTACTTC.

This clonotype was counted many times. The chain uses TRBV12-3 or TRBV12-4 and TRBJ1-1; no clear D gene. Trimming took off 6 bases at V and 1 base at J, with 9 bases between the two ends. The CDR3 runs to 13 residues. The CDR3 sequence is CASRLSGNTEAFF. In DNA, the CDR3 is TGTGCCAGCAGGTTGAGTGGGAACACTGAAGCTTTCTTT.

The V gene is TRBV15, the J gene TRBJ2-7; weak D call: TRBD1 (6 bases). Trimming left V 1 base short and J 3 bases short, with 13 bases between. From germline, CDR1 is LNHNV and CDR2 YYDKDF (reference sequence). The length of the CDR3 is 15 residues. The CDR3 nucleotides are TGTGCCACCAGCAGAGCCCCGACAGGACGCTACGAGCAGTACTTC. This codes for CATSRAPTGRYEQYF.

This clonotype was recorded at least ten times. The chain's CDR3 is CATSDPDSGRNEQFF. The CDR3 nucleotides read TGTGCCACCAGTGACCCCGACTCGGGGCGGAATGAGCAGTTCTTC. The J gene is TRBJ2-1, the V gene TRBV24-1; perhaps D is TRBD1 or TRBD2 (5 bases each). The CDR3 is 15 amino acids. In germline, CDR1 is KGHDR, CDR2 SFDVKD. The V end lost 4 bases, the J end lost 7 bases, and 16 bases lay between the germline ends.